This TCR beta chain was sequenced for a study of blood T cell repertoires in COVID-19. Study background: Researchers got acute and convalescent COVID-19 samples from the United States, Italy and Spain.

The CDR3 is 12 residues long. Germline-derived CDR1 and CDR2 are SQVTM and ANQGSEA. V lost 4 bases to trimming and J lost 4 bases, with 10 bases between them. TCRdb keeps only in-frame clones here, not all; method: immunoSEQ multiplex PCR. The top ten hold approximately 9.9% of the sample, which has about 98,000 clones, around 80% seen once. This sequence was found in a man aged 55-75 years with active or convalescent COVID-19. Sequences were obtained from peripheral blood. The chain links TRBV29-1 to TRBJ1-2; weak D call: TRBD1 (5 bases). In nucleotides, the CDR3 is TGCAGCGTTGGGACGACAGTCTATGGCTACACCTTC. This sequence encodes CSVGTTVYGYTF.